The 10 T cell receptor beta chains presented below share a single source sample, sequenced in a study of cytomegalovirus exposure and HLA in healthy donors. The PCR ran on 60 Vbeta and 13 Jbeta primers. Clones were sequenced by immunoSEQ multiplex PCR, and TCRdb holds only the in-frame ones, with some missing. The sample yields about 92,000 clones, 75% to 85% seen once. Sequenced: PBMCs. The source is a man aged 18 to 30 in good health and CMV-seronegative.

The chain is built from TRBV10-1 and TRBJ2-5, with 7 bases identical to TRBD1. J gave up 1 base and V 2 bases, and 4 bases lay outside the gene matches. CDR3 length equals 15 residues. Germline V gene data show CDR1 as WNHNN and CDR2 as SYGVQD (reference sequence). The CDR3 bases are TGCGCCAGCAGTGAGCAGGCAGGGGGCCAAGAGACCCAGTACTTC. Amino acid sequence: CASSEQAGGQETQYF.

The chain recombines TRBV5-1 with TRBJ1-4; the D is unclear. Trimming removed 6 bases at V and 3 bases at J, with 15 bases between. Germline assignment: CDR1 SGHRS and CDR2 YFSETQ. The CDR3 totals 15 residues. The CDR3 region is CASTSASQANEKLFF. CDR3 bases: TGCGCCAGCACCTCCGCGAGTCAAGCTAATGAAAAACTGTTTTTT. The complete variable domain, with remaining parts taken from reference TRBV5-1 and TRBJ1-4, reads KAGVTQTPRYLIKTRGQQVTLSCSPISGHRSVSWYQQTPGQGLQFLFEYFSETQRNKGNFPGRFSGRQFSNSRSEMNVSTLELGDSALYLCASTSASQANEKLFFGSGTQLSVL.

The chain has TRBV19 and TRBJ1-1; TRBD1 aligns across 8 bases. This CDR3 region has 14 residues. J lost 7 bases, V lost 1 base, and 5 bases had no gene match. Germline V gene sequence: CDR1 LNHDA, CDR2 SQIVND (reference sequence). CDR3 nucleotide sequence: TGTGCCAGTAGTATAGGCGCAGGGGGCCTTGAAGCTTTCTTT. Encoded protein: CASSIGAGGLEAFF.

The chain carries TRBV30 and TRBJ2-7, with TRBD2 matching over 11 bases. Germline V gives CDR1 GTSNPN, CDR2 SVGIG (reference sequence). V dropped 4 bases and J dropped 7; count of bases not matched to a gene: 9. This CDR3 comprises 14 residues. CDR3 sequence reads: CAWNRIAGGGEQYF. CDR3 nucleotides: TGTGCCTGGAATCGGATAGCGGGGGGGGGAGAGCAGTACTTC.

The chain uses TRBV7-8 and TRBJ2-3; 10 positions match TRBD2. The ends lost 4 bases at V and 6 bases at J; junction bases unmatched: 13. CDR1 is SGHVS and CDR2 is FQNEAQ in the germline V gene. This CDR3 region has 17 residues. DNA for the CDR3: TGTGCCAGCAGCTCAATGCTAGCGGGGGCCGAGGGGGATACGCAGTATTTT. Protein sequence: CASSSMLAGAEGDTQYF.

The count of this clone is one. The chain uses TRBV7-9 and TRBJ2-2; a possible D gene is TRBD1 (6 bases). From germline, CDR1 is SEHNR and CDR2 FQNEAQ (reference sequence). CDR3 size: 18 residues. Trimming removed 5 bases from V and 4 bases from J, with 23 bases in between. CDR3 bases: TGTGCCAGCAGCCCCAATTCCGGGATACAGGGAAGCACCGGGGAGCTGTTTTTT. This codes for CASSPNSGIQGSTGELFF.

The chain recombines TRBV29-1 with TRBJ1-3; 8 bases map to TRBD1. CDR1 SQVTM and CDR2 ANQGSEA come from the germline V gene. Trimming cost V 0 bases and J 3 bases; bases outside gene matches: 13. This CDR3 has 18 amino acids. The CDR3 DNA follows: TGCAGCGTTGAAGATAGCTCCAGGGGGCATTTTTATGGAAACACCATATATTTT. Protein sequence: CSVEDSSRGHFYGNTIYF.

The sample holds one count of this clone. The rearrangement joins TRBV27 to TRBJ2-3; D gene unclear. V was cut by 5 bases and J by 3 bases, with 6 bases left in between. The CDR3 length is 12 residues. Germline CDR1 MNHEY, CDR2 SMNVEV (reference sequence). The CDR3 is CASSITTDTQYF. The CDR3 coding sequence is TGTGCCAGCAGTATAACTACAGATACGCAGTATTTT.

This chain links TRBV5-1 with TRBJ2-6; 10 nucleotides match TRBD2. The CDR3 contains 18 residues. Germline CDR1 and CDR2: SGHRS and YFSETQ. J gave up 0 bases and V 0 bases, and 3 bases lay outside the gene matches. This CDR3 is CASSLVLAGSSGANVLTF. The CDR3 DNA follows: TGCGCCAGCAGCTTGGTACTAGCGGGGAGCTCTGGGGCCAACGTCCTGACTTTC.

V gene TRBV19 combines with J gene TRBJ2-7; the match to TRBD2 covers 8 bases. The CDR3 is 14 residues long. CDR1 is LNHDA, CDR2 SQIVND, per germline (reference sequence). Losses at the gene ends were 11 bases for V and 0 bases for J; bases not matched to a gene: 9. CDR3 bases: TGTGCCTCCTCCGGGGGGGGCTACTCCTACGAGCAGTACTTC. This translates into CASSGGGYSYEQYF. Full variable domain (rest looked up from reference TRBV19 and TRBJ2-7): DGGITQSPKYLFRKEGQNVTLSCEQNLNHDAMYWYRQDPGQGLRLIYYSQIVNDFQKGDIAEGYSVSREKKESFPLTVTSAQKNPTAFYLCASSGGGYSYEQYFGPGTRLTVT.